This T cell receptor (beta chain) was recovered during a study of T cell responses to AZD1222 COVID-19 vaccine. Study-wide results and caveats: Most donors were white British and more were female, and clonal diversity was possibly underestimated. Seropositive AZD1222 recipients at baseline numbered only five or six. The study sampled repertoires only after the peak T cell response. Spike-specific TCR breadth and depth went up after people got two AZD1222 doses.

Profiled with immunoSEQ multiplex PCR; TCRdb holds only in-frame clones, not every one. The top ten hold around 10% of the sample, which has about 120,000 clones, about 88% seen once. As for this clone: Its antigen is not identified.

Trimming pared 0 bases from V and 8 bases from J, leaving 10 bases between. Germline V gives CDR1 SGHTA, CDR2 FQGNSA. The CDR3 is 14 residues long. The sequencing used peripheral blood, collected on day 0 of AZD1222 vaccination. The source is an adult in good health. The chain couples TRBV7-2 to TRBJ1-4; the D gene is possibly TRBD1 (5 bases). This chain's CDR3 is CASSLAGVGEKLFF. CDR3 coding DNA: TGTGCCAGCAGCTTAGCAGGGGTGGGGGAAAAACTGTTTTTT.